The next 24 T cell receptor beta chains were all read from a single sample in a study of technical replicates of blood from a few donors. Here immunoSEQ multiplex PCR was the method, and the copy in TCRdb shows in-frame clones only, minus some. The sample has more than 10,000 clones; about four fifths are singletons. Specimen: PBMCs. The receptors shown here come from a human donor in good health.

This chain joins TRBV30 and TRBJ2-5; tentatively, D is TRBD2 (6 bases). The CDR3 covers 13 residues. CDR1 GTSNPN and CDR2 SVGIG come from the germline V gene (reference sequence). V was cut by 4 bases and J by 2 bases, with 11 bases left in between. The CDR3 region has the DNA TGTGCCTGGACGACCGGGGGACAAGAGACCCAGTACTTC. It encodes CAWTTGGQETQYF.

CDR3 bases: TGTGCCAGCAGCCCCAGGACTAGCGGGAGGCTCCAAGAGACCCAGTACTTC. Protein: CASSPRTSGRLQETQYF. The chain employs TRBV7-9 and TRBJ2-5; 14 nucleotides line up with TRBD2. V lost 5 bases and J lost 1; bases outside the gene matches: 6. CDR1 is SEHNR, CDR2 FQNEAQ, per germline (reference sequence). The CDR3 sequence is 17 residues long.

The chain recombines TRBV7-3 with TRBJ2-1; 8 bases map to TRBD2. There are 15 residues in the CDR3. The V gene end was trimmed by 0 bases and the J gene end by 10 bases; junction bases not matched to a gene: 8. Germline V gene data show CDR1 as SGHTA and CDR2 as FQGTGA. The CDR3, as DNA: TGTGCCAGCAGCTTAACTAGCGGGGCTCGCGGGGAGCAGTTCTTC. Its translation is CASSLTSGARGEQFF.

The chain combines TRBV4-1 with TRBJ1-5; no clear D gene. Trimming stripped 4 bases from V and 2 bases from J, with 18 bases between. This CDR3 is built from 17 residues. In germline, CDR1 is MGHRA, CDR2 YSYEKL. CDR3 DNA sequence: TGCGCCAGCAGCCCTGCTGACATGGGCTTCCGCAATCAGCCCCAGCATTTT. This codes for CASSPADMGFRNQPQHF.

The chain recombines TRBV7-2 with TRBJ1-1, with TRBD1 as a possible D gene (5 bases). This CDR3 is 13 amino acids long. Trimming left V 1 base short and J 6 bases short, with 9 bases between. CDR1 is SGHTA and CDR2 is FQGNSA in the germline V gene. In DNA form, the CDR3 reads TGTGCCAGCAGCTTAGATTGGGGGGCTGAAGCTTTCTTT. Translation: CASSLDWGAEAFF.

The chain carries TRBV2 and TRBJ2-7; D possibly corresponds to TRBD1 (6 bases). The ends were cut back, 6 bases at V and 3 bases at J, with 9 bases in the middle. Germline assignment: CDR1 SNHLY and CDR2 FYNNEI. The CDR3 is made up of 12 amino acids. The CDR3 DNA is TGTGCCAGCAGCCGGGACAACTACGAGCAGTACTTC. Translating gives CASSRDNYEQYF.

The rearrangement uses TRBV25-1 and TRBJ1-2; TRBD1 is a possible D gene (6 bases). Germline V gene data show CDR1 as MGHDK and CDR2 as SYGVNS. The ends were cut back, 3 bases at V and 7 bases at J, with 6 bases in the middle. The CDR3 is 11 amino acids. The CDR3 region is CASSDRGGYTF. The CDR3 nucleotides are TGTGCCAGCAGTGACAGGGGTGGCTACACCTTC.

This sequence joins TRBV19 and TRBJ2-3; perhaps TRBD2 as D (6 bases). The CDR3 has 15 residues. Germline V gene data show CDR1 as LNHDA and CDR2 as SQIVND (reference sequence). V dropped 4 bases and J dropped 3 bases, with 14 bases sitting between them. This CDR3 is CASSTTEGWTDTQYF. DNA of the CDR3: TGTGCCAGTAGTACGACGGAGGGGTGGACAGATACGCAGTATTTT.

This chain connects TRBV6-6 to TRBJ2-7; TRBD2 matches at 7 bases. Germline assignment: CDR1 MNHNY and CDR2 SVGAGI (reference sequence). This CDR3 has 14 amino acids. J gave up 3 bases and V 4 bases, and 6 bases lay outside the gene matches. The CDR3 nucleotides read TGTGCCAGCAGTTCAGCGGGGAATAACTACGAGCAGTACTTC. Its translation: CASSSAGNNYEQYF.

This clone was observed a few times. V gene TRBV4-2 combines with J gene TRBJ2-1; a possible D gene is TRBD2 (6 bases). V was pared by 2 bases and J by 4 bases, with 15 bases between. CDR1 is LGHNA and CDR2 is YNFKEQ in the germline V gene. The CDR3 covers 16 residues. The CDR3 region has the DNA TGTGCCAGCAGCCAACTCGACGGGAGTCAGTACAATGAGCAGTTCTTC. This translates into CASSQLDGSQYNEQFF.

DNA of the CDR3: TGTGCCAGCAGCCCCGGACAGGGGTTGGGCTACACCTTC. Encoded protein: CASSPGQGLGYTF. This sequence joins TRBV6-5 and TRBJ1-2, with 9 bases aligning to TRBD1. The V gene end was trimmed by 6 bases and the J gene end by 8 bases; junction bases not matched to a gene: 7. The CDR3 covers 13 residues. Germline V gene lookup returns CDR1 MNHEY and CDR2 SVGAGI.

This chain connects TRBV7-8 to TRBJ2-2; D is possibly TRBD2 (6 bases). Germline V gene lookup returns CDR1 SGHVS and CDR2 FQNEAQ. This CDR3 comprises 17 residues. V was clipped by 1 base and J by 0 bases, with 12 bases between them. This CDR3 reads CASSLDLGGTNTGELFF. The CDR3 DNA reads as TGTGCCAGCAGCTTAGATTTGGGGGGAACGAACACCGGGGAGCTGTTTTTT.

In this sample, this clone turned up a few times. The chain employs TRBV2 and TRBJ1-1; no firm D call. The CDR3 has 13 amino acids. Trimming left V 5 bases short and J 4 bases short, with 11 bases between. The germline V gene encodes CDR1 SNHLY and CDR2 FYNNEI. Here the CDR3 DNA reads TGTGCCAGCAGTACAGAGTTTATCACTGAAGCTTTCTTT. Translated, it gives CASSTEFITEAFF.

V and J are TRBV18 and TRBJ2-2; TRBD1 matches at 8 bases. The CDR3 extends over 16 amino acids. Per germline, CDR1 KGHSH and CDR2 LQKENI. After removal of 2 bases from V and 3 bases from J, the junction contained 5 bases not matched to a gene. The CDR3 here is CASSPIAGGDTGELFF. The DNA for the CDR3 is TGTGCCAGCTCACCAATCGCAGGGGGCGACACCGGGGAGCTGTTTTTT. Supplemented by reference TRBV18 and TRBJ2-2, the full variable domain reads NAGVMQNPRHLVRRRGQEARLRCSPMKGHSHVYWYRQLPEEGLKFMVYLQKENIIDESGMPKERFSAEFPKEGPSILRIQQVVRGDSAAYFCASSPIAGGDTGELFFGEGSRLTVL.

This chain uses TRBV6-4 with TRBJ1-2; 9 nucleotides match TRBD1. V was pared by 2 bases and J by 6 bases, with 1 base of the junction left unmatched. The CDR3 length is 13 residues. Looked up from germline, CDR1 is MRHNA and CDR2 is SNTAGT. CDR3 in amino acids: CASSDDRGDGYTF. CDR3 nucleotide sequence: TGTGCCAGCAGTGACGACAGGGGGGATGGCTACACCTTC.

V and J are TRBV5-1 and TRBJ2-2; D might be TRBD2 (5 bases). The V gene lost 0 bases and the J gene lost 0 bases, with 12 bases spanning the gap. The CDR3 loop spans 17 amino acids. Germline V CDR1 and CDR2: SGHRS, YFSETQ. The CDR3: CASSLVSSRANTGELFF. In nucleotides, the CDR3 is TGCGCCAGCAGCTTGGTGTCTAGCAGAGCGAACACCGGGGAGCTGTTTTTT.

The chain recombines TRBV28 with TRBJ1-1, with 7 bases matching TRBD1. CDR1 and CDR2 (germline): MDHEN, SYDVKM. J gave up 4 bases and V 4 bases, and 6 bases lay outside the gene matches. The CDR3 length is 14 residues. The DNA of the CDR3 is TGTGCCAGCAGTTCCCCGACAGGGAGCACTGAAGCTTTCTTT. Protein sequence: CASSSPTGSTEAFF. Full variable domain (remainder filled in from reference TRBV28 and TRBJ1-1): DVKVTQSSRYLVKRTGEKVFLECVQDMDHENMFWYRQDPGLGLRLIYFSYDVKMKEKGDIPEGYSVSREKKERFSLILESASTNQTSMYLCASSSPTGSTEAFFGQGTRLTVV.

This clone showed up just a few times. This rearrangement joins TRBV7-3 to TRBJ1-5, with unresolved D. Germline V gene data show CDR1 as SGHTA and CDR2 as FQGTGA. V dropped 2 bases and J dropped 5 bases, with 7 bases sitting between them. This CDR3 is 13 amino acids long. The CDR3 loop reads CASSLLPDQPQHF. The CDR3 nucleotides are TGTGCCAGCAGCTTATTACCGGATCAGCCCCAGCATTTT.

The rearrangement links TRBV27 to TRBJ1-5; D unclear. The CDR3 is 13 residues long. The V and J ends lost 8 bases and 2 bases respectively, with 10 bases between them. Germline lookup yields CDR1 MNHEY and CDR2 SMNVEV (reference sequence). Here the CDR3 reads CASAVMRNQPQHF. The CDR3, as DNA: TGTGCCAGCGCGGTAATGCGCAATCAGCCCCAGCATTTT.

This chain's CDR3 is CASSSSAEGGEQYF. The CDR3 DNA reads TGTGCCAGCAGCTCCAGCGCCGAGGGTGGGGAGCAGTACTTC. J is TRBJ2-7 and V is TRBV7-6, with D perhaps matching TRBD2 (5 bases). CDR1 is SGHVS and CDR2 is FNYEAQ in the germline V gene. The CDR3 length is 14 residues. V was shortened by 4 bases and J by 7 bases, with 17 bases between the two germline ends. Supplemented by reference TRBV7-6 and TRBJ2-7, the full variable domain reads GAGVSQSPRYKVTKRGQDVALRCDPISGHVSLYWYRQALGQGPEFLTYFNYEAQQDKSGLPNDRFSAERPEGSISTLTIQRTEQRDSAMYRCASSSSAEGGEQYFGPGTRLTVT.

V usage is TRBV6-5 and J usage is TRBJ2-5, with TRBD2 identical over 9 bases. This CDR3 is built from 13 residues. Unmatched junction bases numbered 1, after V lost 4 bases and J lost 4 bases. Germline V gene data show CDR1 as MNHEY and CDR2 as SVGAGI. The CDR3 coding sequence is TGTGCCAGCAGTTTTAGCGGGAGAGAGACCCAGTACTTC. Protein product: CASSFSGRETQYF.

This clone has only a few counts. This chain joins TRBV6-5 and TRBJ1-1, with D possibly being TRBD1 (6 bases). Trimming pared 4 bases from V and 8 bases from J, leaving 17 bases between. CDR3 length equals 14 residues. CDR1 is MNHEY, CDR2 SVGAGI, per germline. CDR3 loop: CASSLSGGLQEAFF. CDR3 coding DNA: TGTGCCAGCAGTTTATCCGGGGGGCTTCAGGAAGCTTTCTTT.

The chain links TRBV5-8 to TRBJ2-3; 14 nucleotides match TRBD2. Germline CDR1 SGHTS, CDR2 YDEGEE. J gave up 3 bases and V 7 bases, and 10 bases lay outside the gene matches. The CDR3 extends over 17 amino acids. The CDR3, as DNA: TGTGCCAGCTTAGGTATCGGGACTAGCGGGAGTACAGATACGCAGTATTTT. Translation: CASLGIGTSGSTDTQYF.

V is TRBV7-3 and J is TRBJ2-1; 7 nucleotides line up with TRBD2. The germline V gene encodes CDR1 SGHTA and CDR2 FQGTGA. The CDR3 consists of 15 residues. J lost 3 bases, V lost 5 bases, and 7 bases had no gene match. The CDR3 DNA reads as TGTGCCAGCAGCCTCCTTTCGGGAGGCTACAATGAGCAGTTCTTC. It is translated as CASSLLSGGYNEQFF.